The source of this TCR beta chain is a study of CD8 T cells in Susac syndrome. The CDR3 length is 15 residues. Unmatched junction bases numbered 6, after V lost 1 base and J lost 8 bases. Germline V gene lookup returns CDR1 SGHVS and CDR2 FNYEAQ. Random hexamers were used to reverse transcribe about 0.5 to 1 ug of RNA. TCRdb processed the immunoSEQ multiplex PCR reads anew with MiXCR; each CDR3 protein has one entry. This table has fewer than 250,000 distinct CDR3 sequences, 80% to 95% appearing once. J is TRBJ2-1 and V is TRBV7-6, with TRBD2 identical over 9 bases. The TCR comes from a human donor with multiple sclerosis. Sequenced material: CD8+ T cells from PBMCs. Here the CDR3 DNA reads TGTGCCAGCAGCTTAGGACTAGCGGAGGGGGATGAGCAGTTCTTC. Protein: CASSLGLAEGDEQFF.